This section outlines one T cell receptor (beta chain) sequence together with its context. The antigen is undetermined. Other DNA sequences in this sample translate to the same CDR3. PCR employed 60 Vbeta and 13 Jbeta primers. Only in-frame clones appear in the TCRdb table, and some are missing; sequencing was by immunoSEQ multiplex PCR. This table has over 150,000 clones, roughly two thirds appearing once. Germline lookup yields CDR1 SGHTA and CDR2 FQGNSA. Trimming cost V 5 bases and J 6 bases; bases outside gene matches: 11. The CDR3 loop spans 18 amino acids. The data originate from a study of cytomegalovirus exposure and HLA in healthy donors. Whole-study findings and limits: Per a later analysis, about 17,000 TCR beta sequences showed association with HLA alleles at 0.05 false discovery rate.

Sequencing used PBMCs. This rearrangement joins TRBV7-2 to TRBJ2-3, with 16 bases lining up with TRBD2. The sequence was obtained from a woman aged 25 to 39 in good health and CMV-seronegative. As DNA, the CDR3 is TGTGCCAGCAGCCCCATCTGGGGACTAGCGGGAGGGAGGGATACGCAGTATTTT. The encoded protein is CASSPIWGLAGGRDTQYF.